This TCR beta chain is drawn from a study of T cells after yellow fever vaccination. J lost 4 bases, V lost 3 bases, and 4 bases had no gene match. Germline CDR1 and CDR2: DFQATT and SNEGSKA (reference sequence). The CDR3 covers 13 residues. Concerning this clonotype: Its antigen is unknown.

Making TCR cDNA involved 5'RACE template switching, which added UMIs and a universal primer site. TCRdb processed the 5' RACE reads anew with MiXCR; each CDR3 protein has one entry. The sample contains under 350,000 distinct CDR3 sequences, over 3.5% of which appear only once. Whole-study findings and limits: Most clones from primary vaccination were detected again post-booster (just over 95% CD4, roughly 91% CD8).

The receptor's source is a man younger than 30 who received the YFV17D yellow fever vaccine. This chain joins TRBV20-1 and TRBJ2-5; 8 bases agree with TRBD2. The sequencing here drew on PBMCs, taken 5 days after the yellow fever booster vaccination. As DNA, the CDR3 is TGCAGTGCTAGGTTAGCGGGGCCAGAGACCCAGTACTTC. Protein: CSARLAGPETQYF.